One sample yielded the 15 T cell receptor beta chains listed below, sequenced in a study of metastatic and nonmetastatic thyroid tumors. TCRdb reassembled clones from the PCR reads with MiXCR. The data hold around 35,000 clones, with around 15% observed a single time. Thyroid surgery took place with no prior treatment in any patient. Sequencing used blood. Receptor source: a female donor with papillary thyroid cancer or a benign thyroid nodule (not recorded which). Some clones in this sample may be carry-over from other donors' samples.

This clone was observed many times. The chain combines TRBV6-2 or TRBV6-3 with TRBJ1-4, with 8 positions matching TRBD1. The CDR3 sequence is 14 residues long. Germline CDR1 MNHEY, CDR2 SVGEGT. V lost 4 bases to trimming and J lost 4 bases; unmatched junction nucleotides: 2. The DNA of the CDR3 is TGTGCCAGCAGTTTGGACAGGGTTAATGAAAAACTGTTTTTT. Its protein product is CASSLDRVNEKLFF.

The table lists this clone with a few counts. A read error may be the cause here, since a much bigger clone is one base away. The V and J genes are TRBV7-9 and TRBJ2-4; 7 bases map to TRBD1. CDR3 length: 14 residues. Germline V gene data show CDR1 as SEHNR and CDR2 as FQNEAQ (reference sequence). The CDR3 DNA reads TGTGCCATCAGCTTTGTAGGACAGGACAACATTCAGTACTTC. It encodes CAISFVGQDNIQYF.

This clone was counted at least ten times. The chain combines TRBV13 with TRBJ2-5, with 7 bases that match TRBD1. Germline CDR1 reads PRHDT; CDR2 reads FYEKMQ (reference sequence). This CDR3 spans 13 amino acids. The ends lost 6 bases at V and 2 bases at J; junction bases unmatched: 3. CDR3 residues: CASSSGQQETQYF. CDR3 coding DNA: TGTGCCAGCAGTTCGGGACAGCAAGAGACCCAGTACTTC.

This clone is medium-sized within its sample. J is TRBJ1-1 and V is TRBV20-1; TRBD1 might be the D (5 bases). This CDR3 comprises 12 residues. The germline CDR1 and CDR2 sequences are DFQATT and SNEGSKA (reference sequence). The V gene lost 1 base and the J gene lost 7 bases, with 10 bases spanning the gap. CDR3 sequence reads: CSARAGPNEAFF. The CDR3 DNA is TGCAGTGCTAGAGCGGGGCCAAATGAAGCTTTCTTT.

This clone has a handful of counts. At one boundary the junction diverges from the germline segment, which might be a read error. The gene calls are TRBV27 and TRBJ2-1; 10 bases agree with TRBD2. From germline, CDR1 is MNHEY and CDR2 SMNVEV (reference sequence). The CDR3 has 18 amino acids. CDR3 in amino acids: CVSSLDSRLAGPYNEQFF. The DNA for the CDR3 is TGTGTCAGCAGTTTAGACTCTCGACTAGCGGGCCCGTACAATGAGCAGTTCTTC.

This clone has just a few counts. This chain joins TRBV28 and TRBJ1-1; no clear D gene. The germline V and J ends were trimmed by 5 bases and 8 bases, with 24 bases remaining between them. Germline CDR1 and CDR2: MDHEN and SYDVKM. The CDR3 totals 16 residues. As DNA, the CDR3 is TGTGCCAGCAGTCCGTCCATGGGGAAGGCGAGCACCGAAGCTTTCTTT. Its translation is CASSPSMGKASTEAFF. Based on the CDR3 plus reference TRBV28 and TRBJ1-1, the full variable domain is DVKVTQSSRYLVKRTGEKVFLECVQDMDHENMFWYRQDPGLGLRLIYFSYDVKMKEKGDIPEGYSVSREKKERFSLILESASTNQTSMYLCASSPSMGKASTEAFFGQGTRLTVV.

With regard to this clone: One end of the junction is discordant with germline, which a read error may explain. The rearrangement links TRBV11-1 to TRBJ2-3; D is possibly TRBD2 (6 bases). This CDR3 region has 15 residues. Germline V CDR1 and CDR2: SGHAT, FQDESV (reference sequence). Written as DNA, the CDR3 is TGTGCCAGCAGCTCTGCGGGGTCCAGCACAGATACACAGTATTTT. This gives the protein CASSSAGSSTDTQYF.

The chain is built from TRBV5-8 and TRBJ2-7; TRBD1 agrees at 8 bases. V was clipped by 1 base and J by 7 bases; unmatched bases: 10. Germline CDR1 is SGHTS and CDR2 is YDEGEE. There are 15 residues in the CDR3. In DNA, the CDR3 is TGTGCCAGCAGCTTGCTTCGGGGACAGGTACTTGAGCAGTACTTC. As protein: CASSLLRGQVLEQYF.

This clone was observed at least ten times. This sample also contains other DNA sequences that code for the same CDR3. The chain is built from TRBV28 and TRBJ2-7, with D tentatively TRBD1 (5 bases). In germline, CDR1 is MDHEN, CDR2 SYDVKM. The CDR3 length is 13 residues. V lost 7 bases to trimming and J lost 1 base, with 11 bases between them. This chain's CDR3 is CASKLDSSYEQYF. The CDR3 DNA is TGTGCCAGCAAGCTCGACAGTTCCTACGAGCAGTACTTC. The complete variable domain, with remaining parts taken from reference TRBV28 and TRBJ2-7, reads DVKVTQSSRYLVKRTGEKVFLECVQDMDHENMFWYRQDPGLGLRLIYFSYDVKMKEKGDIPEGYSVSREKKERFSLILESASTNQTSMYLCASKLDSSYEQYFGPGTRLTVT.

This clone was found many times. The chain is built from TRBV18 and TRBJ1-3; the D is unclear. V was clipped by 8 bases and J by 8 bases, with 10 bases between them. CDR3 length: 11 amino acids. The germline gives CDR1 KGHSH, CDR2 LQKENI. CDR3 bases: TGTGCCAGCCGATCCGGGGACACCATATATTTT. Translation: CASRSGDTIYF.

This clone was detected many times. The rearrangement links TRBV20-1 to TRBJ2-1; the match to TRBD2 covers 7 bases. The CDR3 consists of 13 residues. Germline assignment: CDR1 DFQATT and CDR2 SNEGSKA (reference sequence). Trimming took 1 base from V and 6 from J; bases not matched to a gene: 3. CDR3 sequence (DNA): TGCAGTGCTAGAGGGCGGGAGAGCAATGAGCAGTTCTTC. It translates to CSARGRESNEQFF.

This clone was seen many times. The rearrangement uses TRBV12-3 or TRBV12-4 and TRBJ2-1, with a possible D match to TRBD2 (6 bases). Trimming shortened V by 1 base and J by 2 bases, and 12 bases separated the two germline ends. The CDR3 contains 16 residues. CDR3 nucleotide sequence: TGTGCCAGCAGTTTAGAACGACTAGGCCCCTACAATGAGCAGTTCTTC. This gives the protein CASSLERLGPYNEQFF.

This clone was recorded at least ten times. The gene calls are TRBV25-1 and TRBJ2-5; D not certain. Trimming pared 1 base from V and 8 bases from J, leaving 5 bases between. The V gene's germline CDR1 is MGHDK and CDR2 SYGVNS. The CDR3 consists of 11 residues. CDR3 bases: TGTGCCAGCAGTGAATTAGTTACCCAGTACTTC. This translates into CASSELVTQYF.

This clone has a count of ten or more. Being one base from a much bigger clone, this may be a read error. V gene TRBV20-1 combines with J gene TRBJ1-2; tentatively, D is TRBD1 (5 bases). Germline assignment: CDR1 DFQATT and CDR2 SNEGSKA (reference sequence). The CDR3 contains 12 residues. V was trimmed by 3 bases and J by 10 bases, leaving 15 bases between them. The DNA for the CDR3 is TGCAGTGCTAGGTACAGGTCTGCTGACTACACCTTC. Translated: CSARYRSADYTF.

This chain uses TRBV7-2 with TRBJ2-7; D not certain. In germline, CDR1 is SGHTA, CDR2 FQGNSA. V was clipped by 4 bases and J by 2 bases, with 15 bases between them. This CDR3 is 15 amino acids long. Written as DNA, the CDR3 is TGTGCCAGCAGCTCCGTAGGTGGGAAAGCCTACGAGCAGTACTTC. Translating gives CASSSVGGKAYEQYF.